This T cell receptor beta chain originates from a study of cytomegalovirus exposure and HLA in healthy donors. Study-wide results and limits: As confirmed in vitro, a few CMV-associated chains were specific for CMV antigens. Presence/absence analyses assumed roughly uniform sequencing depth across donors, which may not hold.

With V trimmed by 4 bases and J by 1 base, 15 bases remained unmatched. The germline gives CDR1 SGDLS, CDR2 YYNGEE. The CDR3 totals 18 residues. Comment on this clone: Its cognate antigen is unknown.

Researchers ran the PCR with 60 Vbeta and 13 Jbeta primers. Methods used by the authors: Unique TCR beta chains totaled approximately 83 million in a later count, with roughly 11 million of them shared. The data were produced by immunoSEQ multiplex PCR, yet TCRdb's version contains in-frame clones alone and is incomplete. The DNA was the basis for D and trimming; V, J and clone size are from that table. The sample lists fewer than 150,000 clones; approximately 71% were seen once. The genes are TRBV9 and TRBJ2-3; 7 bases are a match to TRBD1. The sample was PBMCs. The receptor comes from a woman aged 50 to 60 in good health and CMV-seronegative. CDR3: CASSHPLDRESGTDTQYF. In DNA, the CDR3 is TGTGCCAGCAGCCACCCCTTAGACAGGGAGTCGGGCACAGATACGCAGTATTTT. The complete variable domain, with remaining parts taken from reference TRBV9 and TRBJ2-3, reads DSGVTQTPKHLITATGQRVTLRCSPRSGDLSVYWYQQSLDQGLQFLIQYYNGEERAKGNILERFSAQQFPDLHSELNLSSLELGDSALYFCASSHPLDRESGTDTQYFGPGTRLTVL.